This entry lists 16 T cell receptor beta chains sequenced from one sample in a study of patients and donors after allogeneic stem cell transplantation. MiXCR was run by TCRdb on the RT-PCR reads, yielding one entry per CDR3 protein. Of about a million distinct CDR3 sequences in the sample, approximately 18% were seen once. The sample consisted of blood, either unsorted or a sorted T cell fraction (not recorded which). The receptors were sampled from a human donor who was either an allogeneic HSCT recipient or a stem cell or donor lymphocyte infusion donor (not recorded which). It is not recorded whose cells these are; they may come from a transplant donor.

The chain employs TRBV7-2 and TRBJ2-6, with D hard to call. This CDR3 has 17 amino acids. Per the germline V gene, CDR1 is SGHTA and CDR2 is FQGNSA. V was trimmed by 1 base and J by 1 base, leaving 11 bases between them. CDR3 sequence: CASSLDFSISGANVLTF. Here the CDR3 DNA reads TGTGCCAGCAGCTTAGATTTTTCGATTTCTGGGGCCAACGTCCTGACTTTC.

This clonotype was seen a few times. This chain connects TRBV24-1 to TRBJ1-4, with 9 bases matching TRBD1. J lost 6 bases, V lost 3 bases, and 7 bases had no gene match. In germline, CDR1 is KGHDR, CDR2 SFDVKD. The CDR3 covers 16 residues. CDR3 protein: CATSDTRTGVDEKLFF. As DNA, the CDR3 is TGTGCCACCAGTGATACCCGGACAGGGGTTGATGAAAAACTGTTTTTT.

V and J are TRBV27 and TRBJ1-6, with a possible D match to TRBD1 (5 bases). CDR3 length: 15 amino acids. V dropped 6 bases and J dropped 9 bases, with 18 bases sitting between them. Germline V lookup: CDR1 MNHEY, CDR2 SMNVEV (reference sequence). In nucleotides, the CDR3 is TGTGCCAGCAGGCCAAGAGGTGGAGGGGTTTCACCCCTCCACTTT. This gives the protein CASRPRGGGVSPLHF.

V is TRBV12-3 or TRBV12-4 and J is TRBJ2-5; either TRBD1 or TRBD2 may supply D (5 bases each). The CDR3 has 16 amino acids. V lost 3 bases, J lost 5 bases, and 19 bases lay in between. CDR3 sequence reads: CASSLSGTPLGETQYF. The CDR3 nucleotides are TGTGCCAGCAGTTTGAGTGGGACGCCGCTTGGGGAGACCCAGTACTTC.

This chain uses TRBV6-2 or TRBV6-3 with TRBJ2-7; 8 bases are a match to TRBD2. Germline V gene data show CDR1 as MNHEY and CDR2 as SVGEGT. The V gene end was trimmed by 7 bases and the J gene end by 5 bases; junction bases not matched to a gene: 10. This CDR3 contains 14 residues. CDR3 in amino acids: CASIPPGGGNEQYF. DNA of the CDR3: TGTGCCAGCATCCCTCCCGGGGGGGGGAACGAGCAGTACTTC.

This chain joins TRBV19 and TRBJ2-7; maybe TRBD2 (5 bases). Trimming cost V 3 bases and J 3 bases, with 9 bases left between them. The germline V gene encodes CDR1 LNHDA and CDR2 SQIVND (reference sequence). This CDR3 is built from 13 residues. The CDR3 is CASSMAGVYEQYF. The CDR3 bases are TGTGCCAGTAGTATGGCGGGCGTCTACGAGCAGTACTTC. The variable domain in full, completed from reference TRBV19 and TRBJ2-7, reads DGGITQSPKYLFRKEGQNVTLSCEQNLNHDAMYWYRQDPGQGLRLIYYSQIVNDFQKGDIAEGYSVSREKKESFPLTVTSAQKNPTAFYLCASSMAGVYEQYFGPGTRLTVT.

This rearrangement joins TRBV4-1 to TRBJ1-5; 7 nucleotides line up with TRBD1. The CDR3 consists of 15 residues. The junction had 8 bases not matched to a gene; V was cut back by 4 bases and J by 5 bases. Germline V gives CDR1 MGHRA, CDR2 YSYEKL. CDR3 amino acids: CASSPIGDSYQPQHF. Written as DNA, the CDR3 is TGCGCCAGCAGCCCCATAGGGGACAGTTATCAGCCCCAGCATTTT.

This clonotype was seen a few times. DNA of the CDR3: TGTGCCAGCAGCAACTTATCGGCCGGATATGGCTACACCTTC. The encoded protein is CASSNLSAGYGYTF. The chain couples TRBV7-9 to TRBJ1-2; D uncertain. The CDR3 is 14 residues long. The germline V and J ends were trimmed by 5 bases and 5 bases, with 15 bases remaining between them. The germline V gene has CDR1 SEHNR and CDR2 FQNEAQ (reference sequence).

This rearrangement joins TRBV3-1 to TRBJ1-5, with D tentatively TRBD1 (5 bases). The CDR3 consists of 14 residues. CDR1 and CDR2 (germline): LGHDT, YNNKEL (reference sequence). The V gene lost 0 bases and the J gene lost 6 bases, with 9 bases spanning the gap. Here the CDR3 DNA reads TGTGCCAGCAGCCAAGATTGGGGCGGTCAGCCCCAGCATTTT. Its translation is CASSQDWGGQPQHF.

V gene TRBV20-1 combines with J gene TRBJ2-5; D is perhaps TRBD1 (6 bases). Germline CDR1 and CDR2: DFQATT and SNEGSKA (reference sequence). The CDR3 sequence is 15 residues long. Trimming took 0 bases from V and 1 from J, leaving 12 bases between them. CDR3 coding DNA: TGCAGTGCTAGAGATTGGACAGACCCCCAAGAGACCCAGTACTTC. Protein sequence: CSARDWTDPQETQYF.

This clonotype was observed at least ten times. This CDR3 reads CATSPLTSGGWNEQFF. The CDR3 nucleotides read TGTGCCACCAGCCCCCTAACGAGCGGGGGGTGGAATGAGCAGTTCTTC. The chain employs TRBV15 and TRBJ2-1; 9 bases agree with TRBD2. The V segment lost 5 bases and the J segment 7 bases; nucleotides outside the gene matches: 12. The CDR3 extends over 16 amino acids. Germline values: CDR1 LNHNV, CDR2 YYDKDF (reference sequence).

The table lists this clonotype with a few counts. The V call is TRBV20-1, the J call TRBJ1-5; 7 positions agree with TRBD1. V was clipped by 0 bases and J by 7 bases; unmatched bases: 6. The CDR3 length is 14 residues. CDR1 is DFQATT, CDR2 SNEGSKA, per germline (reference sequence). CDR3 sequence: CSAREGLGGQPQHF. In DNA, the CDR3 is TGCAGTGCTAGAGAAGGCTTAGGGGGCCAGCCCCAGCATTTT.

The V gene is TRBV13, the J gene TRBJ2-5; 7 bases are shared with TRBD1. Germline V gene data show CDR1 as PRHDT and CDR2 as FYEKMQ (reference sequence). This CDR3 region has 17 residues. The V segment lost 1 base and the J segment 4 bases; nucleotides outside the gene matches: 12. The CDR3 is CASSLASDRVRGETQYF. The CDR3 bases are TGTGCCAGCAGCTTAGCCTCCGACAGGGTACGGGGAGAGACCCAGTACTTC.

This clonotype was observed a handful of times. The rearrangement links TRBV5-1 to TRBJ2-3, with D uncertain. This CDR3 is built from 14 residues. V lost 1 base, J lost 3 bases, and 9 bases lay in between. Germline loops: CDR1 SGHRS, CDR2 YFSETQ. CDR3 bases: TGCGCCAGCAGCTTGAGCCCACATACAGATACGCAGTATTTT. The encoded protein is CASSLSPHTDTQYF.

Only a few counts were recorded for this clonotype. J is TRBJ1-1 and V is TRBV7-9, with 8 bases lining up with TRBD1. Trimming took 1 base from V and 5 from J; bases not matched to a gene: 12. CDR1 and CDR2 (germline): SEHNR, FQNEAQ (reference sequence). There are 17 residues in the CDR3. CDR3 bases: TGTGCCAGCAGCTTAGTGGGGTCAGGGGGCTCGAGGACTGAAGCTTTCTTT. This sequence encodes CASSLVGSGGSRTEAFF.

This clonotype was detected only a few times. The chain is built from TRBV20-1 and TRBJ2-3, with a possible D match to TRBD2 (6 bases). Looked up from germline, CDR1 is DFQATT and CDR2 is SNEGSKA (reference sequence). V was trimmed by 0 bases and J by 1 base, leaving 11 bases between them. The CDR3 is made up of 15 amino acids. The CDR3 DNA is TGCAGTGCTAGAGATGGTGGAGGGGGCACAGATACGCAGTATTTT. This gives the protein CSARDGGGGTDTQYF.